Listed below are T cell receptor beta chains from one sample, sequenced in a study of cytomegalovirus exposure and HLA in healthy donors. Some clones are missing from TCRdb's copy, which holds only in-frame ones; the method was immunoSEQ multiplex PCR. The data contain roughly 75,000 clones, roughly 94% of them singletons. Sequenced: PBMCs. These TCRs come from a woman under 30 in good health and CMV-seropositive. CDR3s include the opening cysteine and the closing phenylalanine or tryptophan. D genes are given only for firm matches. Some rows mark clone size as missing; the rest say once, few, many or name a class of expanded clone.

TRBV13	-	TRBD2	TRBJ2-7	CASSLAREHYEQYF	TGTGCCAGCAGCTTAGCGCGGGAGCACTACGAGCAGTACTTC
TRBV2	-	-	TRBJ1-1	CANRKQGGGGTEAFF	TGTGCCAACAGGAAACAGGGAGGGGGAGGGACTGAAGCTTTCTTT
TRBV11-3	-	-	TRBJ2-1	CASTFTQVNNEQFF	TGTGCCAGCACCTTTACCCAGGTAAACAATGAGCAGTTCTTC
TRBV28	-	TRBD2	TRBJ2-3	CASSVAGEWGDTQYF	TGTGCCAGCAGCGTAGCGGGCGAGTGGGGGGATACGCAGTATTTT
TRBV7-9	-	TRBD2	TRBJ2-3	CASSPSGGGTDTQYF	TGTGCCAGCAGTCCAAGCGGGGGCGGCACAGATACGCAGTATTTT
TRBV5-8	-	-	TRBJ2-3	CASSLVRGTDTQYF	TGTGCCAGCAGCTTGGTCCGGGGGACAGATACGCAGTATTTT
TRBV9	-	TRBD2	TRBJ2-1	CASSVALAGGLSSYNEQFF	TGTGCCAGCAGCGTAGCGCTAGCGGGGGGCCTGAGCTCCTACAATGAGCAGTTCTTC
TRBV11-1	-	-	TRBJ2-2	CASSLAAITTGELFF	TGTGCCAGCAGCTTAGCTGCGATCACCACCGGGGAGCTGTTTTTT
TRBV27	-	TRBD2	TRBJ2-1	CASSPAGTSGYNEQFF	TGTGCCAGCAGCCCTGCCGGGACTAGCGGCTACAATGAGCAGTTCTTC
TRBV28	-	-	TRBJ1-2	CASSAIRPSYNYGYTF	TGTGCCAGCAGTGCCATCAGGCCCTCCTATAACTATGGCTACACCTTC
TRBV21-1	-	-	TRBJ1-5	CASSKDGDTVTGNQPQHF	TGTGCCAGCAGCAAAGATGGGGACACGGTTACGGGCAATCAGCCCCAGCATTTT
TRBV7-2	-	-	TRBJ2-7	CASTFSRYEQYF	TGTGCCAGCACCTTCTCCCGCTACGAGCAGTACTTC
TRBV5-1	-	TRBD1	TRBJ2-3	CASSLQGADTQYF	TGCGCCAGCAGCTTACAGGGGGCAGATACGCAGTATTTT
TRBV28	once	-	TRBJ1-5	CASSPGDAPGHF	TGTGCCAGCTCCCCGGGTGACGCCCCTGGGCATTTT
TRBV29-1	-	TRBD1	TRBJ1-2	CSVEGDSYGYTF	TGCAGCGTTGAAGGGGACAGCTATGGCTACACCTTC
TRBV2	-	-	TRBJ2-1	CASSEQITYNEQFF	TGTGCCAGCAGTGAGCAGATTACATACAATGAGCAGTTCTTC
TRBV10-3	-	TRBD1	TRBJ2-3	CAIRGGQGKSTNTQYF	TGTGCCATCAGAGGCGGACAGGGAAAGTCCACAAATACGCAGTATTTT
TRBV2	-	TRBD2	TRBJ2-1	CASKTSFFDSYEQFF	TGTGCCAGCAAGACTAGCTTCTTTGATAGCTATGAGCAGTTCTTC
TRBV2	-	-	TRBJ1-2	CASSDAGKYTF	TGTGCCAGCAGTGACGCCGGGAAATACACCTTC
TRBV5-1	-	TRBD1	TRBJ1-3	CASSPDPGTAGNTIYF	TGCGCCAGCAGCCCTGATCCCGGGACAGCTGGAAACACCATATATTTT
TRBV5-1	-	-	TRBJ2-7	CASSLDIPTYEQYF	TGCGCCAGCAGCTTGGACATCCCCACCTACGAGCAGTACTTC
TRBV7-9	-	-	TRBJ2-1	CASILSTAYNEQFF	TGTGCCAGCATCCTATCGACAGCATACAATGAGCAGTTCTTC
TRBV11-3	-	-	TRBJ1-5	CASSFGGLSNQPQHF	TGTGCCAGCAGCTTTGGGGGCCTAAGCAATCAGCCCCAGCATTTT
TRBV28	once	TRBD1	TRBJ2-7	CASSSSWGTVSYEQYF	TGTGCCAGCAGTTCCTCTTGGGGGACAGTATCCTACGAGCAGTACTTC
TRBV7-2	-	-	TRBJ2-5	CASSSQGQETQYF	TGTGCCAGCAGCTCACAGGGCCAAGAGACCCAGTACTTC
TRBV9	-	-	TRBJ1-5	CASSAGDGGNQPQHF	TGTGCCAGCAGCGCCGGTGACGGGGGCAATCAGCCCCAGCATTTT
TRBV5-4	-	TRBD1	TRBJ2-5	CASSLQGARETQYF	TGTGCCAGCAGCCTGCAGGGGGCGAGGGAGACCCAGTACTTC
TRBV18	once	-	TRBJ1-4	CASSPPETGKLFF	TGTGCCAGCTCACCGCCGGAAACGGGAAAACTGTTTTTT
TRBV30	-	TRBD1	TRBJ2-7	CAWSVGGTGGYEQYF	TGTGCCTGGAGTGTTGGTGGGACAGGGGGTTACGAGCAGTACTTC
TRBV4-3	once	-	TRBJ1-1	CASSQAVQFLLNTEAFF	TGCGCCAGCAGCCAAGCTGTACAGTTCCTATTGAACACTGAAGCTTTCTTT
TRBV28	-	TRBD1	TRBJ1-2	CATTLYSGQDTGGYTF	TGTGCCACAACATTATACTCGGGACAGGATACTGGAGGCTACACCTTC
TRBV7-9	-	TRBD2	TRBJ2-1	CASSTGGAGFNEQFF	TGTGCCAGCAGCACGGGGGGGGCGGGTTTCAATGAGCAGTTCTTC
TRBV2	-	TRBD1	TRBJ2-7	CASKPRGRGTYEQYF	TGTGCCAGCAAACCTCGGGGCAGGGGGACCTACGAGCAGTACTTC
TRBV6-5	-	TRBD2	TRBJ2-5	CASSYAGLAAKTQYF	TGTGCCAGCAGTTACGCGGGACTAGCAGCAAAGACCCAGTACTTC
TRBV28	-	-	TRBJ2-4	CASSPLLWRQLAKNIQYF	TGTGCCAGCAGTCCTCTTCTATGGCGGCAGCTAGCCAAAAACATTCAGTACTTC
TRBV4-1	-	TRBD1	TRBJ2-7	CASSERVQGRYEQYF	TGCGCCAGCAGCGAAAGGGTACAGGGGAGATACGAGCAGTACTTC
TRBV7-2	-	-	TRBJ2-6	CASSLGGWANVLTF	TGTGCCAGCAGCTTAGGAGGATGGGCCAACGTCCTGACTTTC
TRBV19	-	TRBD1	TRBJ2-7	CASRPPGAGGLSEQYF	TGTGCCAGTAGACCCCCAGGGGCAGGGGGTTTGAGCGAGCAGTACTTC
TRBV13	-	-	TRBJ2-3	CASSLGDLARDTQYF	TGTGCCAGCAGCCTGGGGGATCTAGCGCGGGATACGCAGTATTTT
TRBV7-8	-	-	TRBJ2-7	CASSLGWGDNYEQYF	TGTGCCAGCAGCTTAGGATGGGGGGATAACTACGAGCAGTACTTC
TRBV7-2	-	TRBD1	TRBJ1-5	CASSVTGRSNQPQHF	TGTGCCAGCAGCGTGACAGGGAGAAGCAATCAGCCCCAGCATTTT
TRBV28	-	TRBD1	TRBJ1-5	CASTDPGQGIEPQHF	TGTGCCAGCACCGACCCGGGACAGGGGATTGAGCCCCAGCATTTT
TRBV15	-	-	TRBJ2-5	CATSRDSGAETQYF	TGTGCCACCAGCAGAGATTCAGGGGCCGAGACCCAGTACTTC
TRBV5-1	-	-	TRBJ2-5	CASSFGQGGTQYF	TGCGCCAGCAGCTTCGGCCAGGGAGGGACCCAGTACTTC
TRBV10-2	-	-	TRBJ2-7	CASSEGQPYEQYF	TGCGCCAGCAGTGAGGGACAGCCCTACGAGCAGTACTTC
TRBV7-7	-	TRBD1	TRBJ2-1	CASSLDRGGDNEQFF	TGTGCCAGCAGCTTGGACAGGGGAGGGGACAATGAGCAGTTCTTC
TRBV7-7	-	-	TRBJ2-3	CASSPSGAGMDTQYF	TGTGCCAGCAGCCCATCAGGGGCTGGGATGGATACGCAGTATTTT
TRBV7-2	-	TRBD1	TRBJ1-5	CASSPRTGENQPQHF	TGTGCCAGCAGCCCTCGGACAGGGGAGAATCAGCCCCAGCATTTT
TRBV7-9	-	-	TRBJ2-2	CASSIFGSGELFF	TGTGCCAGCAGTATATTCGGGTCCGGGGAGCTGTTTTTT
TRBV30	-	TRBD1	TRBJ1-2	CAWRGDREYGYTF	TGTGCCTGGAGGGGGGACAGGGAGTATGGCTACACCTTC
TRBV6-5	-	-	TRBJ2-7	CASSYHRSTAYEQYF	TGTGCCAGCAGTTATCACAGGTCCACGGCCTACGAGCAGTACTTC
TRBV9	-	TRBD2	TRBJ2-1	CASTRGAGGYYGSYNEQFF	TGTGCCAGCACCCGGGGAGCGGGGGGGTATTACGGCTCCTACAATGAGCAGTTCTTC
TRBV5-4	-	TRBD2	TRBJ2-3	CASSLGGAGAFDTQYF	TGTGCCAGCAGCTTGGGAGGAGCGGGAGCTTTCGATACGCAGTATTTT
TRBV4-3	-	TRBD1	TRBJ1-2	CASSQDGGRGAGYTF	TGCGCCAGCAGCCAAGATGGGGGCAGGGGGGCTGGCTACACCTTC
TRBV30	-	TRBD1	TRBJ2-3	CAWRGDRGTQYF	TGTGCCTGGAGGGGGGACAGGGGTACGCAGTATTTT
TRBV7-9	-	TRBD1	TRBJ1-1	CASSSTGGVLRLGAFF	TGTGCCAGCAGTTCGACAGGGGGCGTTCTTCGACTCGGGGCTTTCTTT
TRBV6-1	-	-	TRBJ1-6	CASSAVQQTSSYNSPLHF	TGTGCCAGCAGTGCCGTACAGCAAACGAGCTCCTATAATTCACCCCTCCACTTT
TRBV29-1	many	-	TRBJ1-1	CSVVRQIMNTEAFF	TGCAGCGTGGTTAGACAGATCATGAACACTGAAGCTTTCTTT
TRBV5-1	-	TRBD2	TRBJ2-7	CASSPGTSGSGSSSYEQYF	TGCGCCAGCAGCCCAGGGACTAGCGGGAGTGGTTCAAGCTCCTACGAGCAGTACTTC
TRBV4-2	-	-	TRBJ1-4	CASSQVTGENEKLFF	TGTGCCAGCAGCCAAGTCACCGGGGAGAATGAAAAACTGTTTTTT